The sequence of this TCR beta chain was determined in a study of blood T cell repertoires in COVID-19. Trimming took 0 bases from V and 5 from J; bases not matched to a gene: 0. The CDR3 contains 15 residues. Germline V lookup: CDR1 SGHRS, CDR2 YFSETQ. Data came from immunoSEQ multiplex PCR; TCRdb stores just in-frame clones and leaves some out. This sample has approximately 250,000 clones, with 86% found just once. This chain joins TRBV5-1 and TRBJ2-2; 11 nucleotides agree with TRBD2. Sequencing input: peripheral blood. This TCR derives from a young man who had recovered from COVID-19. The DNA of the CDR3 is TGCGCCAGCAGCTTGGGGACTAGCGGGACCGGGGAGCTGTTTTTT. Its protein product is CASSLGTSGTGELFF.